This TCR beta chain stems from a study of cytomegalovirus exposure and HLA in healthy donors. In the case of this clone: What it binds is unknown.

Vbeta (60) and Jbeta (13) primers were used in the PCR. Here immunoSEQ multiplex PCR was the method, and the copy in TCRdb shows in-frame clones only, minus some. The table has some 100,000 clones, 65% to 75% seen once; the top ten hold 4.8%. Study-level findings and limits: Later on, an analysis showed TCR association rates differing by HLA locus, with DRB1 the most and HLA-C the fewest.

Input material: PBMCs. The sequence came from a woman under 30 in good health and CMV-seropositive.

The CDR3 here is CASSVEQGVTYEQYF. For the CDR3, the DNA is TGTGCCAGCAGTGTAGAACAGGGGGTAACCTACGAGCAGTACTTC. The chain carries TRBV2 and TRBJ2-7; 8 nucleotides agree with TRBD1. The CDR3 runs to 15 residues. Looked up from germline, CDR1 is SNHLY and CDR2 is FYNNEI. Trimming removed 4 bases from V and 2 bases from J; junction bases left unmatched: 7.